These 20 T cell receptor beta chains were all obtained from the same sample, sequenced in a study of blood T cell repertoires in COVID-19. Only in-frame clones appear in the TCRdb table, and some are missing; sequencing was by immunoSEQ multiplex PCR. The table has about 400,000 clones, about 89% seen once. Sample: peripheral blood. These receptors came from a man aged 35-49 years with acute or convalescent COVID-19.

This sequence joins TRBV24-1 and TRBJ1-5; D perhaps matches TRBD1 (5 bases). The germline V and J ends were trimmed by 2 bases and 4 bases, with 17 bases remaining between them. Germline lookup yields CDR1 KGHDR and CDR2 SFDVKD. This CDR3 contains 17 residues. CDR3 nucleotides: TGTGCCACCAGTGATTCGAGAACATCAGGGTCAAATCAGCCCCAGCATTTT. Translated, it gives CATSDSRTSGSNQPQHF.

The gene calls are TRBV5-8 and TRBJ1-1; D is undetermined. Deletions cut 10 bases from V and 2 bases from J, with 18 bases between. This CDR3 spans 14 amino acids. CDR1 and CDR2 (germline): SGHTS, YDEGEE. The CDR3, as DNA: TGTGCCGAATCCCGGAGGGCAGTTAACACTGAAGCTTTCTTT. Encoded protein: CAESRRAVNTEAFF.

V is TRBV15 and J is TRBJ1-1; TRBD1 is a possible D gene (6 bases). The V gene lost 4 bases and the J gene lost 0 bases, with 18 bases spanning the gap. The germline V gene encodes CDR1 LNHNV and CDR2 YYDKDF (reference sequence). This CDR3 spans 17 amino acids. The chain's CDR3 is CATSKKGQLQLNTEAFF. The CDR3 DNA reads TGTGCCACCAGCAAGAAGGGACAACTCCAATTGAACACTGAAGCTTTCTTT.

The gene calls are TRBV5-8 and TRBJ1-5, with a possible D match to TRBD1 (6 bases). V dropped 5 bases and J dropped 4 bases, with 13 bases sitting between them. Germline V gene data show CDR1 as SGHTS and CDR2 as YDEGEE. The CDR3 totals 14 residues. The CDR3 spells CASSFGTINQPQHF. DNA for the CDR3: TGTGCCAGCAGTTTCGGGACAATAAATCAGCCCCAGCATTTT.

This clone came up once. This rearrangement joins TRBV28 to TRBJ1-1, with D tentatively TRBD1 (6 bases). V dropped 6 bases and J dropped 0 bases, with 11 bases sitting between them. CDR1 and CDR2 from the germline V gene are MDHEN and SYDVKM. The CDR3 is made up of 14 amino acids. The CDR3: CASSRGQMNTEAFF. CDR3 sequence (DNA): TGTGCCAGCAGCCGAGGACAGATGAACACTGAAGCTTTCTTT.

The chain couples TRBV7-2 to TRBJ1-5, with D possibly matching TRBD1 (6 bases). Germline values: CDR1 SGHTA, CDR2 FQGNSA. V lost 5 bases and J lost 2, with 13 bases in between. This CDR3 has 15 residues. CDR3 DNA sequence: TGTGCCAGCAGCCCACAGGGTCTGGGCAATCAGCCCCAGCATTTT. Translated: CASSPQGLGNQPQHF. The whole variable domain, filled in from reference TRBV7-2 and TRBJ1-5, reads GAGVSQSPSNKVTEKGKDVELRCDPISGHTALYWYRQSLGQGLEFLIYFQGNSAPDKSGLPSDRFSAERTGGSVSTLTIQRTQQEDSAVYLCASSPQGLGNQPQHFGDGTRLSIL.

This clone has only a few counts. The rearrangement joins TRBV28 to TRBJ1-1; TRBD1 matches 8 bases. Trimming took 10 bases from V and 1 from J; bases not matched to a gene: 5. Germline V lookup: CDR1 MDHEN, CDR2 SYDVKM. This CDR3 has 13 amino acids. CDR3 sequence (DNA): TGTGCCACTTGGACAGGGCGGAACACTGAAGCTTTCTTT. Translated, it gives CATWTGRNTEAFF.

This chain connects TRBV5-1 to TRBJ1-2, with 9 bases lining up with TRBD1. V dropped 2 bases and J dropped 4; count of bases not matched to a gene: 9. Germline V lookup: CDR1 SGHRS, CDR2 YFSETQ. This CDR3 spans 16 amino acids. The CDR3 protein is CASSLTPRDRAYGYTF. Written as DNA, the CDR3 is TGCGCCAGCAGCTTAACACCTCGGGACAGGGCCTATGGCTACACCTTC.

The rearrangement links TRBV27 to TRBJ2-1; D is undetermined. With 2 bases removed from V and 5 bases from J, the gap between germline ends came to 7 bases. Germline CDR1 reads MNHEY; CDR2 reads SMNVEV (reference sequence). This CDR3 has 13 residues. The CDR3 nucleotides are TGTGCCAGCAGTTTAGGCAGAAACAATGAGCAGTTCTTC. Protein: CASSLGRNNEQFF.

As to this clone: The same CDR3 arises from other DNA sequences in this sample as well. In nucleotides, the CDR3 is TGTGCCAGCAGCGTAGGAACAGGGTACTACGAGCAGTACTTC. Amino acid sequence: CASSVGTGYYEQYF. This chain connects TRBV9 to TRBJ2-7, with a weak D call TRBD1 (6 bases). Trimming pared 0 bases from V and 3 bases from J, leaving 10 bases between. Germline-derived CDR1 and CDR2 are SGDLS and YYNGEE. The CDR3 is 14 residues long.

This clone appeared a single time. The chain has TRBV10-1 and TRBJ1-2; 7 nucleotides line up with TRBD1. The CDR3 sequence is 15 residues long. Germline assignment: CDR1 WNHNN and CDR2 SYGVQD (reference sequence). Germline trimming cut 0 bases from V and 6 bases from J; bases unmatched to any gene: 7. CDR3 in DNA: TGCGCCAGCAGTGAGTCCAGGGACAGCAACCATGGCTACACCTTC. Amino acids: CASSESRDSNHGYTF.

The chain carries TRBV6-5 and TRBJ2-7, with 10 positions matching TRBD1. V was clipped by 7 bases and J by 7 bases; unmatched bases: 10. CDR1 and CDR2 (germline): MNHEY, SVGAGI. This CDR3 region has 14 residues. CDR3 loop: CASTPGTGVGEQYF. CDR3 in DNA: TGTGCCAGCACACCCGGGACAGGGGTGGGGGAGCAGTACTTC.

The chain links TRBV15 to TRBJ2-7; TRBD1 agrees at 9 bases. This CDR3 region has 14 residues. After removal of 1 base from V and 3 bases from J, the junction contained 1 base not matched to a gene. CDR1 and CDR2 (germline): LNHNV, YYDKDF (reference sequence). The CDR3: CATSRGGQGYEQYF. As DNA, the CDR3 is TGTGCCACCAGCAGAGGGGGACAGGGCTACGAGCAGTACTTC.

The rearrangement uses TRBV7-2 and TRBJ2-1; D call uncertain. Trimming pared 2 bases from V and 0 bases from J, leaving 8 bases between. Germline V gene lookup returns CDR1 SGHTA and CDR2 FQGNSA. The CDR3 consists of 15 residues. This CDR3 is CASSLSRSSYNEQFF. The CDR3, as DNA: TGTGCCAGCAGCTTAAGCCGGAGCTCCTACAATGAGCAGTTCTTC.

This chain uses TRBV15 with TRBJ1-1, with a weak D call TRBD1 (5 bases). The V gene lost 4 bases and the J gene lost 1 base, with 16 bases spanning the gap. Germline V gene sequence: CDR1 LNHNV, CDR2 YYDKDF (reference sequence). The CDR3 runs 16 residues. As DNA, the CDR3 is TGTGCCACCAGCACAGGACCACAGGTCGGGAACACTGAAGCTTTCTTT. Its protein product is CATSTGPQVGNTEAFF.

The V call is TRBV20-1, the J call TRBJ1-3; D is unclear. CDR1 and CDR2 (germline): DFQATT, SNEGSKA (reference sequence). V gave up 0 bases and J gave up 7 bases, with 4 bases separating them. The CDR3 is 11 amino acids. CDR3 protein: CSARDYNTIYF. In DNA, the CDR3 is TGCAGTGCTAGAGATTATAACACCATATATTTT.

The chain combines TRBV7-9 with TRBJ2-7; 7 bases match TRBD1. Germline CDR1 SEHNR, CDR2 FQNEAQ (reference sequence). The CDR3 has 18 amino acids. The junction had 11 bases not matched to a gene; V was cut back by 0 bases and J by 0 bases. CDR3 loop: CASSLAEIGGLYSYEQYF. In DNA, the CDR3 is TGTGCCAGCAGCTTAGCTGAAATAGGGGGCCTCTACTCCTACGAGCAGTACTTC. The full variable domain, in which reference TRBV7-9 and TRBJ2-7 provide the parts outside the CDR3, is DTGVSQNPRHKITKRGQNVTFRCDPISEHNRLYWYRQTLGQGPEFLTYFQNEAQLEKSRLLSDRFSAERPKGSFSTLEIQRTEQGDSAMYLCASSLAEIGGLYSYEQYFGPGTRLTVT.

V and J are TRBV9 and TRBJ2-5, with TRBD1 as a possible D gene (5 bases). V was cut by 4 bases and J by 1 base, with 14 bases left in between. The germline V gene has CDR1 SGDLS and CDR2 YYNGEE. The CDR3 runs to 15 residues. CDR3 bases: TGTGCCAGCAGCTTTTACTCAGGGATCCAAGAGACCCAGTACTTC. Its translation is CASSFYSGIQETQYF.

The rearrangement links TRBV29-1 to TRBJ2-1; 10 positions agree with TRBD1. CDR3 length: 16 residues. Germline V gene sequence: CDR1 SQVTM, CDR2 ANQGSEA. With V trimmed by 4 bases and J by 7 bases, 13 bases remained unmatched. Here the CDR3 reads CSVARTGTGVWNEQFF. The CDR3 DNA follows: TGCAGCGTTGCTAGGACCGGGACAGGGGTGTGGAATGAGCAGTTCTTC.

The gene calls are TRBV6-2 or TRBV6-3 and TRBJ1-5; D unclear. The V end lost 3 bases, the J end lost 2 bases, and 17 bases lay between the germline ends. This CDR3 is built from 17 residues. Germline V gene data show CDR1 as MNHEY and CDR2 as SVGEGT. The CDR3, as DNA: TGTGCCAGCAGTTATGGTCTTCGAGGGTATGGCAATCAGCCCCAGCATTTT. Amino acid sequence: CASSYGLRGYGNQPQHF.